Listed below are T cell receptor beta chains from one sample, sequenced in a study of immune cell composition in non-small cell lung cancer. Only in-frame clones appear in the TCRdb table, and some are missing; sequencing was by immunoSEQ multiplex PCR. The sample lists some 6,700 clones; under 80% were seen once. Sequences were obtained from lung tumor tissue. The receptors come from a human donor with non-small cell lung cancer. Both conserved end residues are part of each CDR3. Fields, in order: D gene, clone size, J gene, V gene, CDR3 protein, CDR3 DNA. The D gene is left open where the match is weak. The size field is filled for only some rows; it gives once, few, many or a size class.

TRBD1,-,TRBJ1-1,TRBV7-8,CASSSRGLNTEAFF,TGTGCCAGCAGCTCCAGGGGGCTAAACACTGAAGCTTTCTTT
-,-,TRBJ1-3,TRBV11-1,CASSRTFQDLYF,TGTGCCAGCAGCCGGACTTTCCAAGATCTATATTTT
-,once,TRBJ2-3,TRBV5-6,CASSFPGESTDTQYF,TGTGCCAGCAGCTTTCCAGGGGAAAGCACAGATACGCAGTATTTT
-,few,TRBJ2-3,TRBV10-3,CAISERRGRTYTQYF,TGTGCCATCAGTGAAAGGCGGGGCCGAACATATACGCAGTATTTT
TRBD1,-,TRBJ1-2,TRBV16,CASSLFRTGVSDGYTF,TGTGCCAGCAGCCTGTTCAGGACAGGGGTATCGGATGGCTACACCTTC
-,-,TRBJ1-5,TRBV7-9,CASSSSGGLAQPQHF,TGTGCCAGCAGCTCTTCCGGGGGTTTGGCGCAGCCCCAGCATTTT
-,few,TRBJ2-7,TRBV4-2,CASSQDPEFSYEQYF,TGTGCCAGCAGCCAAGACCCGGAGTTCTCCTACGAGCAGTACTTC
TRBD2,-,TRBJ2-1,TRBV7-9,CASSLTGGGVYNEQFF,TGTGCCAGCAGCTTAACGGGGGGGGGTGTCTACAATGAGCAGTTCTTC
-,-,TRBJ2-4,TRBV10-3,CAASGGPGDIQYF,TGTGCCGCCAGTGGGGGTCCCGGGGACATTCAGTACTTC
TRBD2,-,TRBJ2-1,TRBV27,CASTLFVVGGPGVF,TGTGCCAGCACCCTTTTTGTGGTGGGAGGGCCGGGGGTCTTC
TRBD1,-,TRBJ1-1,TRBV28,CASRWDREAFF,TGTGCCAGCAGATGGGACAGGGAAGCTTTCTTT
-,once,TRBJ2-1,TRBV18,CASSPLSGSYNEQFF,TGTGCCAGCTCACCACTAAGCGGATCCTACAATGAGCAGTTCTTC
-,-,TRBJ2-6,TRBV5-5,CASSPGTALGSSGANVLTF,TGTGCCAGCAGCCCCGGGACAGCCCTCGGGAGCTCTGGGGCCAACGTCCTGACTTTC
-,-,TRBJ2-1,TRBV19,CASSIQGRYNEQFF,TGTGCCAGTAGTATACAGGGGAGATACAATGAGCAGTTCTTC
-,-,TRBJ1-1,TRBV13,CASSLVGGGHTEAFF,TGTGCCAGCAGCTTAGTGGGGGGGGGCCACACTGAAGCTTTCTTT
TRBD1,-,TRBJ1-1,TRBV6-1,CASQSGGQRNTEAFF,TGTGCCAGCCAATCCGGGGGACAGAGGAACACTGAAGCTTTCTTT
-,-,TRBJ1-1,TRBV18,CASSPFTGHTEAFF,TGTGCCAGCTCACCTTTTACAGGGCACACTGAAGCTTTCTTT
-,-,TRBJ1-2,TRBV7-8,CASSLNGFLADGYTF,TGTGCCAGCAGCTTAAACGGGTTCTTGGCGGATGGCTACACCTTC
TRBD2,-,TRBJ2-5,TRBV5-1,CASSLWRGGRETQYF,TGCGCCAGCAGCTTGTGGCGGGGGGGCAGGGAGACCCAGTACTTC
-,-,TRBJ1-2,TRBV19,CASSIDLQTGANYGYTF,TGTGCCAGTAGTATAGATCTCCAGACAGGTGCTAACTATGGCTACACCTTC
TRBD1,few,TRBJ1-2,TRBV19,CASSPTGASTYTF,TGTGCCAGTTCCCCGACAGGGGCGTCGACCTACACCTTC
-,-,TRBJ1-5,TRBV30,CAWSVPGLSDNQPQHF,TGTGCCTGGAGTGTACCGGGTTTGAGTGACAATCAGCCCCAGCATTTT
TRBD1,-,TRBJ1-2,TRBV7-9,CASSWLQGQGGYYGYTF,TGTGCCAGCAGCTGGCTACAAGGACAGGGCGGTTACTATGGCTACACCTTC
TRBD2,once,TRBJ2-2,TRBV14,CASSQGISRAMLAGVTGELFF,TGTGCCAGCAGCCAAGGTATCAGTCGGGCAATGTTAGCGGGAGTTACCGGGGAGCTGTTTTTT
-,-,TRBJ1-2,TRBV18,CASSPLEGEGYTF,TGTGCCAGCTCACCACTTGAAGGGGAAGGCTACACCTTC
-,-,TRBJ2-1,TRBV15,CATSRVEGGQFF,TGTGCCACCAGCAGAGTGGAGGGAGGGCAGTTCTTC
TRBD1,-,TRBJ1-1,TRBV18,CASSRRDRLNTEAFF,TGTGCCAGCTCACGGCGGGACAGGCTGAACACTGAAGCTTTCTTT
-,-,TRBJ1-2,TRBV28,CASSSPREGLGYGYTF,TGTGCCAGCAGTTCGCCCCGGGAGGGGTTGGGCTATGGCTACACCTTC
-,-,TRBJ2-5,TRBV25-1,CASRRETQYF,TGTGCCAGCAGGAGAGAGACCCAGTACTTC
TRBD1,-,TRBJ1-2,TRBV6-5,CASRSGQNNYGYTF,TGTGCCAGCAGATCGGGACAGAATAATTATGGCTACACCTTC
-,-,TRBJ2-3,TRBV7-8,CASSPSRDTQYF,TGTGCCAGCAGCCCGAGTAGAGATACGCAGTATTTT
TRBD1,-,TRBJ2-3,TRBV19,CASSMGQGRSDTQYF,TGTGCCAGTAGTATGGGACAGGGGCGTTCAGATACGCAGTATTTT
-,-,TRBJ1-6,TRBV27,CASPHRDKGSPLHF,TGTGCCAGCCCTCACCGGGACAAGGGTTCACCCCTCCACTTT
-,-,TRBJ2-1,TRBV7-9,CASSLGRTAYNEQFF,TGTGCCAGCAGCTTAGGCAGGACAGCCTACAATGAGCAGTTCTTC
-,-,TRBJ1-1,TRBV9,CASSVGAGNTEAFF,TGTGCCAGCAGCGTAGGGGCAGGGAACACTGAAGCTTTCTTT
-,-,TRBJ1-5,TRBV7-9,CASSLAFSSAGGSGQPQHF,TGTGCCAGCAGCTTAGCTTTTTCTTCGGCAGGCGGGTCGGGACAGCCCCAGCATTTT
TRBD1,-,TRBJ1-2,TRBV28,CASTPQGAFGYTF,TGTGCCAGCACCCCACAGGGGGCGTTCGGCTACACCTTC
-,few,TRBJ1-2,TRBV20-1,CSARADYGYTF,TGCAGTGCTAGAGCGGACTATGGCTACACCTTC
-,-,TRBJ2-2,TRBV7-9,CASSLGWGTSGRELFF,TGTGCCAGCAGCTTAGGTTGGGGCACCTCTGGACGGGAGCTGTTTTTT
TRBD2,few,TRBJ2-1,TRBV7-8,CASSSIATSGGTRGTYNEQFF,TGTGCCAGCAGCTCCATTGCGACTAGCGGGGGGACCAGGGGCACCTACAATGAGCAGTTCTTC
TRBD2,-,TRBJ2-1,TRBV28,CASSLPGTSGSHRGRNEQFF,TGTGCCAGCAGTCTACCAGGGACTAGCGGGAGCCATCGTGGTCGGAATGAGCAGTTCTTC
-,-,TRBJ2-3,TRBV10-1,CASMVTLTSDTQYF,TGCGCCAGCATGGTCACTCTCACCTCAGATACGCAGTATTTT
-,few,TRBJ2-7,TRBV5-1,CASSLAGSGVSPSSYEQYF,TGCGCCAGCAGCTTGGCCGGGTCGGGAGTATCCCCAAGCTCCTACGAGCAGTACTTC
TRBD2,once,TRBJ2-1,TRBV5-4,CASSLGLAAGEQFF,TGTGCCAGCAGCTTGGGACTAGCAGCCGGTGAGCAGTTCTTC
TRBD1,-,TRBJ1-4,TRBV19,CASSATGGVDEKLFF,TGTGCCAGTAGTGCCACAGGGGGCGTAGATGAAAAACTGTTTTTT
TRBD1,-,TRBJ2-1,TRBV6-6,CASFEGAKRNEQFF,TGTGCCAGCTTCGAGGGGGCTAAACGGAATGAGCAGTTCTTC
-,few,TRBJ2-7,TRBV6-6,CASSTRDTSREQYF,TGTGCCAGCAGTACCCGGGACACCTCTCGCGAGCAGTACTTC
TRBD2,-,TRBJ2-1,TRBV14,CASAPAPGLAGGRYNEQFF,TGTGCCAGCGCCCCGGCCCCGGGACTAGCGGGGGGCCGCTACAATGAGCAGTTCTTC
TRBD2,-,TRBJ2-2,TRBV9,CASSVGGGDTGELFF,TGTGCCAGCAGCGTAGGTGGGGGGGACACCGGGGAGCTGTTTTTT
-,-,TRBJ1-2,TRBV18,CASSPDSGVLYGYTF,TGTGCCAGCTCACCTGATTCGGGGGTTCTCTATGGCTACACCTTC
-,-,TRBJ1-6,TRBV6-6,CASSYADYNSPLHF,TGTGCCAGCAGTTACGCGGACTATAATTCACCCCTCCACTTT
-,-,TRBJ1-1,TRBV5-5,CASSLLIGGGPWRTEAFF,TGTGCCAGCAGCTTACTTATCGGGGGGGGACCATGGCGGACTGAAGCTTTCTTT
TRBD2,-,TRBJ2-1,TRBV19,CASSMGTSAYNEQFF,TGTGCCAGTAGCATGGGGACTAGCGCCTACAATGAGCAGTTCTTC
TRBD2,-,TRBJ2-5,TRBV7-9,CASSPSGGAQEETQYF,TGTGCCAGCAGCCCTAGCGGGGGGGCCCAGGAGGAGACCCAGTACTTC
-,-,TRBJ1-1,TRBV15,CATSRDYTGTEAFF,TGTGCCACCAGCAGAGATTATACCGGGACAGAAGCTTTCTTT
TRBD1,few,TRBJ2-2,TRBV4-1,CASSQADRENTGELFF,TGCGCCAGCAGCCAAGCGGACAGGGAGAACACCGGGGAGCTGTTTTTT
-,-,TRBJ2-1,TRBV4-1,CASSQGTGEKGSYNEQFF,TGCGCCAGCAGCCAAGGAACAGGCGAGAAAGGCTCCTACAATGAGCAGTTCTTC